A single sample is the source of the 13 T cell receptor beta chains below, sequenced in a study of technical replicates of blood from several donors. Sequenced by immunoSEQ multiplex PCR; TCRdb stores in-frame clones only, minus some. The sample shows about 70,000 clones, nearly 98% of them seen only once. Sequences were obtained from T cells isolated from PBMCs. These receptors were collected from a human donor in good health.

About this clone: At one boundary the junction diverges from the germline segment, which might be a read error. The chain joins TRBV7-7 to TRBJ2-7; 8 bases agree with TRBD1. The V gene's germline CDR1 is SSHAT and CDR2 FNYEAQ (reference sequence). The CDR3 contains 14 residues. The CDR3 spells CASSPGQGTYEQYF. DNA of the CDR3: TGTGCTAGCAGCCCAGGACAGGGAACATACGAGCAGTACTTC. The full variable domain, its missing parts supplied by reference TRBV7-7 and TRBJ2-7, is GAGVSQSPRYKVTKRGQDVTLRCDPISSHATLYWYQQALGQGPEFLTYFNYEAQPDKSGLPSDRFSAERPEGSISTLTIQRTEQRDSAMYRCASSPGQGTYEQYFGPGTRLTVT.

V is TRBV6-6 and J is TRBJ1-5; 8 bases align to TRBD1. Per the germline V gene, CDR1 is MNHNY and CDR2 is SVGAGI (reference sequence). V shed 5 bases, J shed 4 bases, and the junction held 10 bases outside the gene matches. The CDR3 is 16 amino acids. DNA of the CDR3: TGTGCCAGCAGTGTCCGGGACAGGAGGGGGAATCAGCCCCAGCATTTT. This gives the protein CASSVRDRRGNQPQHF.

The V gene is TRBV7-9, the J gene TRBJ2-7, with D unresolved. CDR1 and CDR2 from the germline V gene are SEHNR and FQNEAQ (reference sequence). CDR3 length: 13 residues. The V end was cut by 3 bases, the J end by 3 bases, with 9 bases between. CDR3 bases: TGTGCCAGCAGCTTGTCGGAGATCTACGAGCAGTACTTC. Translated: CASSLSEIYEQYF.

V usage is TRBV7-8 and J usage is TRBJ2-7; TRBD1 matches at 9 bases. This CDR3 contains 16 residues. Unmatched junction bases numbered 7, after V lost 1 base and J lost 3 bases. In germline, CDR1 is SGHVS, CDR2 FQNEAQ. The CDR3 here is CASSLVSGTGYYEQYF. The CDR3 nucleotides read TGTGCCAGCAGCTTAGTTTCAGGGACAGGGTACTACGAGCAGTACTTC.

The chain employs TRBV5-1 and TRBJ1-4; D remains unclear. Germline V gene lookup returns CDR1 SGHRS and CDR2 YFSETQ. This CDR3 comprises 16 residues. Between the trimmed V and J ends, which lost 4 bases and 2 bases, there was a span of 15 bases. DNA of the CDR3: TGCGCCAGCAGCCCGGCCCCGGAGCGGACTAATGAAAAACTGTTTTTT. Its translation: CASSPAPERTNEKLFF.

This rearrangement joins TRBV6-5 to TRBJ1-5; the match to TRBD1 covers 7 bases. The CDR3 has 14 residues. V was pared by 6 bases and J by 7 bases, with 9 bases of the junction left unmatched. Germline V gene sequence: CDR1 MNHEY, CDR2 SVGAGI. CDR3 sequence: CASSLYRGGQPQHF. Written as DNA, the CDR3 is TGTGCCAGCAGCCTATACAGGGGTGGGCAGCCCCAGCATTTT.

This sequence joins TRBV5-1 and TRBJ2-7; D might be TRBD2 (6 bases). The germline gives CDR1 SGHRS, CDR2 YFSETQ. The V and J ends lost 3 bases and 3 bases respectively, with 10 bases between them. The CDR3 runs 13 residues. The CDR3 loop reads CASSWGVSYEQYF. The CDR3 region has the DNA TGCGCCAGCAGCTGGGGGGTAAGCTACGAGCAGTACTTC.

The chain joins TRBV7-6 to TRBJ2-1; D gene unclear. Germline CDR1 is SGHVS and CDR2 is FNYEAQ. The CDR3 is 16 amino acids. Trimming left V 2 bases short and J 4 bases short, with 15 bases between. CDR3 in DNA: TGTGCCAGCAGCTTACGCCCTCCTATTCCTTACAATGAGCAGTTCTTC. Translating gives CASSLRPPIPYNEQFF.

The rearrangement joins TRBV10-3 to TRBJ2-1, with D possibly matching TRBD1 (8 bases). This CDR3 has 14 residues. Germline CDR1 and CDR2: ENHRY and SYGVKD. The V and J ends lost 10 bases and 15 bases respectively, with 28 bases between them. The CDR3 reads CATRTGRDAYPTFF. CDR3 DNA sequence: TGTGCCACTCGGACAGGGAGGGACGCTTACCCGACGTTCTTC.

The chain recombines TRBV5-8 with TRBJ1-1, with D possibly matching TRBD1 (5 bases). The V and J ends lost 1 base and 7 bases respectively, with 11 bases between them. Germline V gene data show CDR1 as SGHTS and CDR2 as YDEGEE. The CDR3 is 13 amino acids. For the CDR3, the DNA is TGTGCCAGCAGCTTGAGGGCAGGGAATGAAGCTTTCTTT. Translating it yields CASSLRAGNEAFF.

The chain uses TRBV7-9 and TRBJ1-1; D is unresolved. The germline V and J ends were trimmed by 7 bases and 3 bases, with 12 bases remaining between them. The CDR3 loop spans 13 amino acids. The germline CDR1 and CDR2 sequences are SEHNR and FQNEAQ (reference sequence). The CDR3 reads CASIMARDTEAFF. The CDR3 DNA sequence: TGTGCCAGCATTATGGCGAGGGACACTGAAGCTTTCTTT.

The J gene is TRBJ1-5, the V gene TRBV7-2, with 7 positions matching TRBD1. Germline V lookup: CDR1 SGHTA, CDR2 FQGNSA. Trimming removed 5 bases from V and 6 bases from J; junction bases left unmatched: 4. The CDR3 covers 13 residues. The CDR3 nucleotides are TGTGCCAGCAGCCCTCAGGGGGGTCAGCCCCAGCATTTT. Translated, it gives CASSPQGGQPQHF.

The rearrangement links TRBV9 to TRBJ2-7; TRBD2 aligns across 7 bases. Germline V gene lookup returns CDR1 SGDLS and CDR2 YYNGEE. V lost 4 bases to trimming and J lost 2 bases; unmatched junction nucleotides: 6. The CDR3 consists of 14 residues. The CDR3 here is CASSRTSEAYEQYF. CDR3 nucleotides: TGTGCCAGCAGCAGAACTAGCGAGGCCTACGAGCAGTACTTC.